Sequencing of this TCR beta chain was carried out in a study of CD8 T cells in ankylosing spondylitis. Quantitative 5'-RACE with molecular barcodes was used to make the TCR beta libraries. TCRdb re-called the 5' RACE reads through MiXCR, storing one row per CDR3 protein. The sample has about 540,000 distinct CDR3 sequences, roughly an eighth seen once. Germline V gene lookup returns CDR1 WNHNN and CDR2 SYGVQD (reference sequence). This CDR3 is built from 15 residues. V lost 0 bases, J lost 1 base, and 8 bases lay in between. Whole-study findings and limits: Relatively rare in peripheral blood, disease-linked clones were also CD8+. Earlier studies detected some motif variants in reactive arthritis synovial fluid and blood. The study identified a TCR beta motif of under ten highly homologous variants that appeared characteristic of ankylosing spondylitis blood. Reports say disease-linked clones showed up significantly more in matched ankylosing spondylitis synovial fluid.

This clonotype appeared a few times. The antigen is undetermined. The sample consisted of blood, either unsorted or a sorted T cell fraction (not recorded which). This receptor was obtained from a male donor with ankylosing spondylitis. V usage is TRBV10-1 and J usage is TRBJ2-3; the D is unclear. CDR3 region: CASSESPTGTDTQYF. As DNA, the CDR3 is TGCGCCAGCAGTGAGTCCCCCACAGGCACAGATACGCAGTATTTT.